The 6 T cell receptor beta chains presented below share a single source sample, sequenced in a study of identical twins. TCRdb passed the 5' RACE reads through MiXCR, listing each CDR3 protein once. The sample has about 920,000 distinct CDR3 sequences, about 12% seen once. This sample also appeared in a second study, on yellow fever vaccine responses in identical twins.

Source material: PBMCs. The receptor source for this set is a woman aged 18-29 years in good health.

V is TRBV3-1 and J is TRBJ2-2; 9 bases are a match to TRBD1. V gave up 4 bases and J gave up 5 bases; unmatched junction bases: 11. The CDR3 extends over 17 amino acids. Germline lookup yields CDR1 LGHDT and CDR2 YNNKEL (reference sequence). The CDR3 loop reads CASSRIKGQGRTGELFF. In DNA, the CDR3 is TGTGCCAGCAGCCGTATTAAGGGACAGGGTCGGACCGGGGAGCTGTTTTTT. The variable domain in full, completed from reference TRBV3-1 and TRBJ2-2, reads DTAVSQTPKYLVTQMGNDKSIKCEQNLGHDTMYWYKQDSKKFLKIMFSYNNKELIINETVPNRFSPKSPDKAHLNLHINSLELGDSAVYFCASSRIKGQGRTGELFFGEGSRLTVL.

The chain has TRBV2 and TRBJ1-2; 7 bases line up with TRBD1. The germline CDR1 and CDR2 sequences are SNHLY and FYNNEI. J lost 4 bases, V lost 6 bases, and 11 bases had no gene match. The CDR3 extends over 15 amino acids. The CDR3, as DNA: TGTGCCAGCAGCGGGCGGAAAGGGGGCAGCTATGGCTACACCTTC. Translated, it gives CASSGRKGGSYGYTF. Using reference TRBV2 and TRBJ1-2 for the parts outside the CDR3, the full variable domain is EPEVTQTPSHQVTQMGQEVILRCVPISNHLYFYWYRQILGQKVEFLVSFYNNEISEKSEIFDDQFSVERPDGSNFTLKIRSTKLEDSAMYFCASSGRKGGSYGYTFGSGTRLTVV.

The rearrangement uses TRBV3-1 and TRBJ2-4; 8 bases line up with TRBD2. CDR1 is LGHDT, CDR2 YNNKEL, per germline (reference sequence). V was pared by 1 base and J by 3 bases, with 8 bases of the junction left unmatched. The CDR3 consists of 17 residues. The CDR3 region is CASSQAGTGTSKNIQYF. In DNA, the CDR3 is TGTGCCAGCAGCCAAGCTGGGACCGGGACTAGCAAAAACATTCAGTACTTC.

This clonotype was picked up a small number of times. The CDR3 here is CASSFSGEYYNEQFF. The CDR3 coding sequence is TGTGCCAGCAGCTTTAGCGGGGAGTACTACAATGAGCAGTTCTTC. The J gene is TRBJ2-1, the V gene TRBV7-9; 8 bases align to TRBD2. The V and J ends lost 3 bases and 3 bases, in that order; junction bases with no gene match: 4. Germline values: CDR1 SEHNR, CDR2 FQNEAQ (reference sequence). The CDR3 length is 15 residues.

This clonotype was seen a few times. This sequence joins TRBV5-1 and TRBJ2-1; D is uncertain. Trimming stripped 5 bases from V and 12 bases from J, with 21 bases between. CDR1 and CDR2 (germline): SGHRS, YFSETQ. This CDR3 has 14 residues. For the CDR3, the DNA is TGCGCCAGCAGTGAAGTCGGAAGGGCCTGGGCGCAGTTCTTC. It codes for CASSEVGRAWAQFF.

The chain recombines TRBV27 with TRBJ2-1; D is unclear. With 5 bases removed from V and 5 bases from J, the gap between germline ends came to 13 bases. This CDR3 has 14 residues. Germline CDR1 is MNHEY and CDR2 is SMNVEV (reference sequence). The CDR3 nucleotides are TGTGCCAGCAGTCCCTGGACCTCGGACAATGAGCAGTTCTTC. It encodes CASSPWTSDNEQFF.